A single sample gave rise to the 29 T cell receptor beta chains below, sequenced in a study of CD8 T cells in Susac syndrome. Reverse transcription of roughly 0.45 to 1 ug RNA used random hexamers. From the immunoSEQ multiplex PCR reads, TCRdb called clonotypes with MiXCR, one entry per CDR3 protein. This sample has around 280,000 distinct CDR3 sequences; roughly 85% occur once, and the top ten carry about 0.11%. Sequenced: CD8+ T cells from PBMCs. The receptor set was obtained from a human donor with multiple sclerosis.

This clonotype turned up a few times. V and J are TRBV27 and TRBJ2-1, with TRBD2 matching 9 bases. Germline V gene sequence: CDR1 MNHEY, CDR2 SMNVEV (reference sequence). The V segment lost 5 bases and the J segment 3 bases; nucleotides outside the gene matches: 5. The CDR3 runs to 15 residues. In DNA, the CDR3 is TGTGCCAGCAGTAGAGCGGGAGGTTTCTACAATGAGCAGTTCTTC. Translated: CASSRAGGFYNEQFF.

The genes are TRBV7-9 and TRBJ2-5, with TRBD1 identical over 11 bases. Germline CDR1 reads SEHNR; CDR2 reads FQNEAQ (reference sequence). There are 12 residues in the CDR3. J gave up 9 bases and V 8 bases, and 5 bases lay outside the gene matches. CDR3 coding DNA: TGTGCCAGCCTGGGACAGGGGGGGTCCCAGTACTTC. Amino acids: CASLGQGGSQYF.

The chain is built from TRBV7-9 and TRBJ2-7; D not resolved. With 0 bases removed from V and 5 bases from J, the gap between germline ends came to 8 bases. CDR1 and CDR2 (germline): SEHNR, FQNEAQ (reference sequence). CDR3 length equals 13 residues. CDR3 region: CASSLALRNEQYF. The CDR3 DNA reads as TGTGCCAGCAGCTTAGCTTTGAGGAACGAGCAGTACTTC.

The chain recombines TRBV4-1 with TRBJ2-2; possible D gene TRBD2, 5 bases. Germline-derived CDR1 and CDR2 are MGHRA and YSYEKL. The CDR3 length is 15 residues. Deletions cut 1 base from V and 5 bases from J, with 11 bases between. In nucleotides, the CDR3 is TGCGCCAGCAGCCAAGGGGGAGTTGGGACCGGGGAGCTGTTTTTT. Translating it yields CASSQGGVGTGELFF.

V usage is TRBV19 and J usage is TRBJ2-3; 10 bases agree with TRBD1. Trimming cost V 5 bases and J 2 bases; bases outside gene matches: 10. CDR1 LNHDA and CDR2 SQIVND come from the germline V gene (reference sequence). This CDR3 is built from 17 residues. The CDR3 nucleotides read TGTGCCAGTAGTGCGCCCTGGGACAGGGGCCTCACAGATACGCAGTATTTT. As protein: CASSAPWDRGLTDTQYF.

The gene calls are TRBV4-1 and TRBJ1-6; D uncertain. This CDR3 is built from 14 residues. The germline V gene encodes CDR1 MGHRA and CDR2 YSYEKL. Trimming pared 1 base from V and 8 bases from J, leaving 9 bases between. The CDR3: CASSQAPGYSPLHF. The DNA for the CDR3 is TGCGCCAGCAGCCAAGCTCCGGGGTATTCACCCCTCCACTTT.

Worth noting for this clonotype: One junction end does not reproduce the germline sequence, and a read error may be involved. The V call is TRBV29-1, the J call TRBJ2-7, with TRBD1 matching 8 bases. CDR1 and CDR2 (germline): SQVTM, ANQGSEA. This CDR3 contains 14 residues. CDR3 bases: TGCAGCGTCGAAGGGACAGGACAGAGGTACGAGCAGTACTTC. Its protein is CSVEGTGQRYEQYF.

The chain carries TRBV14 and TRBJ2-4; D remains unclear. The germline gives CDR1 SGHDN, CDR2 FVKESK. Trimming took off 0 bases at V and 2 bases at J, with 11 bases between the two ends. The CDR3 runs 16 residues. CDR3 bases: TGTGCCAGCAGCCAAGATCATCCGGTCTCCAAAAACATTCAGTACTTC. Its translation: CASSQDHPVSKNIQYF.

V is TRBV9 and J is TRBJ2-7; D is unresolved. The CDR3 has 13 residues. V gave up 0 bases and J gave up 5 bases, with 9 bases separating them. From germline, CDR1 is SGDLS and CDR2 YYNGEE. CDR3 loop: CASSVAHGNEQYF. CDR3 bases: TGTGCCAGCAGCGTAGCCCACGGCAACGAGCAGTACTTC. The full variable domain, completed using reference TRBV9 and TRBJ2-7, is DSGVTQTPKHLITATGQRVTLRCSPRSGDLSVYWYQQSLDQGLQFLIQYYNGEERAKGNILERFSAQQFPDLHSELNLSSLELGDSALYFCASSVAHGNEQYFGPGTRLTVT.

This chain joins TRBV5-4 and TRBJ2-7, with D perhaps matching TRBD1 (5 bases). V was trimmed by 4 bases and J by 7 bases, leaving 18 bases between them. Germline CDR1 and CDR2: SGHNT and YYREEE (reference sequence). The CDR3 has 14 amino acids. CDR3 sequence (DNA): TGTGCCAGCAGCCCGACAGCCGGAAATGGTGAGCAGTACTTC. Translated: CASSPTAGNGEQYF.

This chain links TRBV12-3 or TRBV12-4 with TRBJ2-1; no definite D call. V was shortened by 3 bases and J by 7 bases, with 13 bases between the two germline ends. The length of the CDR3 is 14 residues. The CDR3 nucleotides are TGTGCCAGCAGTTTCAGTAGGGTCGGGAATGAGCAGTTCTTC. This encodes CASSFSRVGNEQFF.

This clonotype was seen a few times. The V gene is TRBV28, the J gene TRBJ1-3; D gene uncertain. CDR3 length: 16 amino acids. Germline CDR1 reads MDHEN; CDR2 reads SYDVKM. Trimming cost V 2 bases and J 0 bases, with 11 bases left between them. The CDR3 nucleotides are TGTGCCAGCAGTTTACGGCCTTCTTTCTCTGGAAACACCATATATTTT. Amino acids: CASSLRPSFSGNTIYF.

This clonotype was detected only once. V usage is TRBV3-1 and J usage is TRBJ2-7, with D possibly TRBD2 on 7 matching bases. CDR1 is LGHDT, CDR2 YNNKEL, per germline (reference sequence). The CDR3 is made up of 16 amino acids. V lost 0 bases and J lost 2, with 14 bases in between. CDR3 DNA sequence: TGTGCCAGCAGCCAAGATCGGGAGGACAGCACCTACGAGCAGTACTTC. Its protein is CASSQDREDSTYEQYF.

The rearrangement joins TRBV12-3 or TRBV12-4 to TRBJ2-3; D call uncertain. The CDR3 extends over 14 amino acids. The germline V and J ends were trimmed by 3 bases and 1 base, with 8 bases remaining between them. DNA of the CDR3: TGTGCCAGCAGTTTTAAGCCTGGCACAGATACGCAGTATTTT. Translation gives CASSFKPGTDTQYF.

V is TRBV5-1 and J is TRBJ2-3; 10 nucleotides match TRBD1. Germline trimming cut 6 bases from V and 3 bases from J; bases unmatched to any gene: 4. There are 14 residues in the CDR3. Germline CDR1 reads SGHRS; CDR2 reads YFSETQ. In DNA form, the CDR3 reads TGCGCCAGCACCGACAGGGGGCTAACAGATACGCAGTATTTT. Protein sequence: CASTDRGLTDTQYF.

This chain uses TRBV7-8 with TRBJ2-1; 9 nucleotides align to TRBD2. Germline V lookup: CDR1 SGHVS, CDR2 FQNEAQ. This CDR3 has 15 residues. J was trimmed by 2 bases and V by 5 bases; bases with no gene match: 4. The CDR3 spells CASSNLAGTYNEQFF. DNA of the CDR3: TGTGCCAGCAGCAATCTAGCGGGGACCTACAATGAGCAGTTCTTC.

The V and J genes are TRBV29-1 and TRBJ2-2, with D perhaps given as TRBD1 or TRBD2 (5 bases each). The CDR3 extends over 14 amino acids. Trimming left V 3 bases short and J 3 bases short, with 11 bases between. Germline V gene lookup returns CDR1 SQVTM and CDR2 ANQGSEA. DNA for the CDR3: TGCAGCGTTGATTGGGGGTTTGACACCGGGGAGCTGTTTTTT. It encodes CSVDWGFDTGELFF.

The chain is built from TRBV19 and TRBJ2-1, with TRBD2 matching over 9 bases. The germline CDR1 and CDR2 sequences are LNHDA and SQIVND (reference sequence). J lost 4 bases, V lost 9 bases, and 10 bases had no gene match. This CDR3 contains 15 residues. The CDR3 here is CASSPGTSPYNEQFF. CDR3 DNA: TGTGCCAGCAGCCCCGGGACTAGCCCGTACAATGAGCAGTTCTTC.

This CDR3 reads CSASGAGELFF. CDR3 nucleotides: TGCAGTGCTAGCGGTGCCGGGGAGCTGTTTTTT. V is TRBV20-1 and J is TRBJ2-2, with D hard to call. Per the germline V gene, CDR1 is DFQATT and CDR2 is SNEGSKA (reference sequence). Trimming cost V 3 bases and J 6 bases, with 5 bases left between them. CDR3 length: 11 residues.

The rearrangement uses TRBV29-1 and TRBJ2-1; a possible D gene is TRBD1 (6 bases). V lost 6 bases and J lost 8, with 11 bases in between. From germline, CDR1 is SQVTM and CDR2 ANQGSEA. The CDR3 is 11 residues long. The CDR3 here is CSVRTVYEQFF. Written as DNA, the CDR3 is TGCAGCGTGAGGACAGTCTATGAGCAGTTCTTC.

The V gene is TRBV7-9, the J gene TRBJ2-1; no clear D gene. CDR3 length: 16 amino acids. Per germline, CDR1 SEHNR and CDR2 FQNEAQ (reference sequence). Trimming took 4 bases from V and 0 from J, leaving 13 bases between them. As DNA, the CDR3 is TGTGCCAGCAGCTCCTCTGTAGGCGGCTCCTACAATGAGCAGTTCTTC. Amino acid sequence: CASSSSVGGSYNEQFF.

The chain couples TRBV28 to TRBJ2-3; possibly TRBD1 for D (5 bases). The CDR3 loop spans 14 amino acids. From germline, CDR1 is MDHEN and CDR2 SYDVKM. V was trimmed by 3 bases and J by 1 base, leaving 8 bases between them. The CDR3 sequence: CASSFIQGTDTQYF. The CDR3 DNA is TGTGCCAGCAGTTTTATACAGGGCACAGATACGCAGTATTTT.

J is TRBJ2-5 and V is TRBV7-9, with 11 bases aligning to TRBD1. The CDR3 has 16 amino acids. Losses at the gene ends were 4 bases for V and 1 base for J; bases not matched to a gene: 5. Germline V gene sequence: CDR1 SEHNR, CDR2 FQNEAQ (reference sequence). In nucleotides, the CDR3 is TGTGCCAGCAGCTCCCCGGGACAGGGGGGCCAAGAGACCCAGTACTTC. Translation: CASSSPGQGGQETQYF. Looking up the rest from reference TRBV7-9 and TRBJ2-5 gives the full variable domain: DTGVSQNPRHKITKRGQNVTFRCDPISEHNRLYWYRQTLGQGPEFLTYFQNEAQLEKSRLLSDRFSAERPKGSFSTLEIQRTEQGDSAMYLCASSSPGQGGQETQYFGPGTRLLVL.

The chain couples TRBV15 to TRBJ2-1; no clear D gene. This CDR3 is 11 amino acids long. The V gene's germline CDR1 is LNHNV and CDR2 YYDKDF (reference sequence). Trimming removed 8 bases from V and 8 bases from J, with 10 bases in between. The CDR3 region is CATSSGYEQFF. As DNA, the CDR3 is TGTGCCACCTCCTCCGGGTATGAGCAGTTCTTC.

The chain is built from TRBV29-1 and TRBJ2-1, with D possibly matching TRBD2 (6 bases). The CDR3 covers 11 residues. CDR1 and CDR2 from the germline V gene are SQVTM and ANQGSEA. Trimming took off 3 bases at V and 10 bases at J, with 10 bases between the two ends. CDR3 in amino acids: CSVDRAGEQFF. The CDR3, as DNA: TGCAGCGTTGATAGGGCGGGAGAGCAGTTCTTC.

This chain connects TRBV29-1 to TRBJ1-1; D might be TRBD1 (5 bases). CDR1 SQVTM and CDR2 ANQGSEA come from the germline V gene. This CDR3 comprises 14 residues. Trimming stripped 3 bases from V and 0 bases from J, with 11 bases between. The CDR3 sequence: CSVEGQALNTEAFF. The CDR3 DNA sequence: TGCAGCGTTGAGGGGCAGGCCCTGAACACTGAAGCTTTCTTT.

V is TRBV30 and J is TRBJ1-1; maybe TRBD1 (6 bases). The CDR3 spans 16 residues. Trimming took off 1 base at V and 3 bases at J, with 18 bases between the two ends. Looked up from germline, CDR1 is GTSNPN and CDR2 is SVGIG (reference sequence). The CDR3 region is CAWSGGVQKGDTEAFF. In nucleotides, the CDR3 is TGTGCCTGGAGTGGAGGGGTTCAAAAGGGGGACACTGAAGCTTTCTTT.

This rearrangement joins TRBV9 to TRBJ2-1; 7 positions agree with TRBD1. V gave up 0 bases and J gave up 3 bases; unmatched junction bases: 3. This CDR3 has 15 amino acids. Germline CDR1 reads SGDLS; CDR2 reads YYNGEE. Here the CDR3 reads CASSVVGDSYNEQFF. DNA of the CDR3: TGTGCCAGCAGCGTAGTAGGGGACAGCTACAATGAGCAGTTCTTC.

The chain is built from TRBV27 and TRBJ1-1, with unresolved D. The CDR3 length is 15 residues. Germline V gene lookup returns CDR1 MNHEY and CDR2 SMNVEV (reference sequence). Trimming removed 3 bases at V and 10 bases at J, with 21 bases between. CDR3 amino acids: CASSLGVSGIGRAFF. For the CDR3, the DNA is TGTGCCAGCAGTTTGGGTGTGTCGGGGATCGGGAGAGCTTTCTTT.